The 32 T cell receptor beta chains given below trace back to one sample, sequenced in a study of CD8+CD57+ T cells in acquired aplastic anemia listed by TCRdb under 2018. Sequencing took place on an Illumina HiSeq 2000. Genomic DNA served as template for TCR beta VDJ combination and CDR3 sequence profiling. In TCRdb, the public reads were trimmed at Q25 with fastp and aligned with MiXCR, with productive beta chains retained. All rows with the same CDR3 protein become a single entry with the most common DNA and genes. Counted in this sample were 190,000 or so distinct CDR3 sequences; roughly half of them appeared once. Jointly, the top ten make up about 1.8% of the sample. Expansion of CD8+CD57+ cells had been shown by flow cytometry in the patients chosen for sequencing. The sequenced material came from sorted CD4+, CD8+, or CD8+CD57+ T cells (not recorded which) from PBMCs. These receptors were obtained from a human donor with aplastic anemia.

The chain carries TRBV24-1 and TRBJ2-3, with 10 positions matching TRBD1. The J segment lost 2 bases and the V segment lost 4 bases, leaving 2 bases of the junction unmatched. The CDR3 contains 15 residues. Germline V gives CDR1 KGHDR, CDR2 SFDVKD. The CDR3 loop reads CATSDRQGATDTQYF. The CDR3 bases are TGTGCCACCAGTGACAGACAGGGGGCCACAGATACGCAGTATTTT.

This clonotype was found many times. The rearrangement joins TRBV14 to TRBJ2-3; no clear D gene. Germline V gene lookup returns CDR1 SGHDN and CDR2 FVKESK. This CDR3 spans 13 amino acids. Trimming pared 1 base from V and 8 bases from J, leaving 10 bases between. CDR3 residues: CASSQVTPGTQYF. Written as DNA, the CDR3 is TGTGCCAGCAGCCAAGTAACCCCCGGTACGCAGTATTTT.

There are many counts of this clonotype. The rearrangement uses TRBV5-1 and TRBJ1-6; TRBD1 matches 7 bases. The CDR3 is 15 amino acids. V lost 4 bases and J lost 8; bases outside the gene matches: 9. Germline loops: CDR1 SGHRS, CDR2 YFSETQ. DNA of the CDR3: TGCGCCAGCAGCGCGCGGACAGGCGGCGATTCACCCCTCCACTTT. As protein: CASSARTGGDSPLHF. Full variable domain (outside the CDR3, taken from reference TRBV5-1 and TRBJ1-6): KAGVTQTPRYLIKTRGQQVTLSCSPISGHRSVSWYQQTPGQGLQFLFEYFSETQRNKGNFPGRFSGRQFSNSRSEMNVSTLELGDSALYLCASSARTGGDSPLHFGNGTRLTVT.

V and J are TRBV15 and TRBJ2-7; D might be TRBD1 (6 bases). Germline V CDR1 and CDR2: LNHNV, YYDKDF (reference sequence). There are 15 residues in the CDR3. Trimming removed 1 base from V and 0 bases from J, with 10 bases in between. CDR3 amino acids: CATSRGLQGSYEQYF. CDR3 in DNA: TGTGCCACCAGCAGAGGGTTACAGGGCTCCTACGAGCAGTACTTC.

This clonotype was counted many times. The chain combines TRBV9 with TRBJ2-2; 14 positions match TRBD2. Trimming cost V 0 bases and J 5 bases; bases outside gene matches: 6. The CDR3 runs to 18 residues. CDR1 is SGDLS and CDR2 is YYNGEE in the germline V gene. As DNA, the CDR3 is TGTGCCAGCAGCGTAGGACTAGCGGGGGGGCCGGAGACCGGGGAGCTGTTTTTT. It encodes CASSVGLAGGPETGELFF.

The chain uses TRBV2 and TRBJ1-5; D is perhaps TRBD1 (5 bases). The CDR3 sequence is 14 residues long. Trimming shortened V by 7 bases and J by 3 bases, and 13 bases separated the two germline ends. Germline-derived CDR1 and CDR2 are SNHLY and FYNNEI. This chain's CDR3 is CASTTGVNNQPQHF. The CDR3 DNA is TGTGCCAGCACCACAGGAGTTAACAATCAGCCCCAGCATTTT.

The chain uses TRBV2 and TRBJ1-2; D remains unclear. Trimming stripped 6 bases from V and 1 base from J, with 6 bases between. The CDR3 is 12 amino acids. The germline CDR1 and CDR2 sequences are SNHLY and FYNNEI. The CDR3 region has the DNA TGTGCCAGCAGCGGAATTAACTATGGCTACACCTTC. It codes for CASSGINYGYTF. The complete variable domain, with remaining parts taken from reference TRBV2 and TRBJ1-2, reads EPEVTQTPSHQVTQMGQEVILRCVPISNHLYFYWYRQILGQKVEFLVSFYNNEISEKSEIFDDQFSVERPDGSNFTLKIRSTKLEDSAMYFCASSGINYGYTFGSGTRLTVV.

This clonotype showed up just a few times. This may be a read error: a much more frequent sequence differs by one nucleotide. The J gene is TRBJ2-3, the V gene TRBV11-2, with a weak D call TRBD1 (6 bases). The CDR3 is made up of 17 amino acids. Germline CDR1 and CDR2: SGHAT and FQNNGV. CDR3 bases: TGTGTCAGCAGCTTACAACGGACAGCATCCTACACAGATACGCAGTATTTT. This encodes CVSSLQRTASYTDTQYF.

This clonotype was detected a few times. The rearrangement uses TRBV29-1 and TRBJ1-2, with TRBD1 matching 8 bases. V was clipped by 6 bases and J by 6 bases; unmatched bases: 3. In germline, CDR1 is SQVTM, CDR2 ANQGSEA. The CDR3 is 11 residues long. The CDR3 nucleotides read TGCAGCGTGTCAGGGGGCGATGGCTACACCTTC. Residues: CSVSGGDGYTF.

The rearrangement joins TRBV25-1 to TRBJ1-2, with 7 bases lining up with TRBD1. The length of the CDR3 is 16 residues. CDR1 is MGHDK and CDR2 is SYGVNS in the germline V gene. Trimming at V came to 4 bases and at J to 0 bases, leaving 8 bases not matched to a gene. The CDR3 spells CASSGQGTEANYGYTF. CDR3 sequence (DNA): TGTGCCAGCAGTGGACAAGGGACAGAGGCTAACTATGGCTACACCTTC.

This chain connects TRBV29-1 to TRBJ1-1, with D perhaps TRBD1 (5 bases). CDR1 and CDR2 from the germline V gene are SQVTM and ANQGSEA. This CDR3 has 16 amino acids. Deletions cut 5 bases from V and 5 bases from J, with 24 bases between. Written as DNA, the CDR3 is TGCAGCGTTCTGACCGGCCCAGGTGGGGGAGGTACTGAAGCTTTCTTT. This encodes CSVLTGPGGGGTEAFF.

The chain is built from TRBV12-3 or TRBV12-4 and TRBJ2-5; D uncertain. The CDR3 is 13 amino acids. V was clipped by 3 bases and J by 2 bases, with 7 bases between them. This CDR3 is CASSFRIQETQYF. CDR3 nucleotides: TGTGCCAGCAGTTTCCGGATTCAAGAGACCCAGTACTTC.

There are a few counts of this clonotype. The rearrangement uses TRBV7-9 and TRBJ2-5; D unresolved. The germline gives CDR1 SEHNR, CDR2 FQNEAQ (reference sequence). The CDR3 extends over 14 amino acids. V dropped 5 bases and J dropped 5 bases, with 15 bases sitting between them. Here the CDR3 reads CASSPPLRMETQYF. The CDR3 region has the DNA TGTGCCAGCAGCCCCCCCCTAAGGATGGAGACCCAGTACTTC.

The rearrangement joins TRBV20-1 to TRBJ2-7; TRBD2 agrees at 8 bases. V was pared by 2 bases and J by 1 base, with 4 bases of the junction left unmatched. The CDR3 is 14 residues long. The V gene's germline CDR1 is DFQATT and CDR2 SNEGSKA (reference sequence). The CDR3 region is CSARLAGRSYEQYF. DNA of the CDR3: TGCAGTGCTAGACTAGCGGGCCGTTCCTACGAGCAGTACTTC.

The rearrangement links TRBV20-1 to TRBJ1-2; unclear D gene. CDR3 length: 12 amino acids. V gave up 0 bases and J gave up 6 bases, with 8 bases separating them. Per germline, CDR1 DFQATT and CDR2 SNEGSKA (reference sequence). The CDR3 region has the DNA TGCAGTGCTAGAGATCTCAGAGATGGCTACACCTTC. Amino acids: CSARDLRDGYTF.

This chain connects TRBV9 to TRBJ2-3; maybe TRBD2 (6 bases). From germline, CDR1 is SGDLS and CDR2 YYNGEE. The CDR3 length is 16 residues. V shed 4 bases and J shed 0 bases, with 15 bases lying between them. The CDR3 DNA reads as TGTGCCAGCAGCCATTCCACGGGGGTAAGCACAGATACGCAGTATTTT. As protein: CASSHSTGVSTDTQYF.

Comments on this clonotype: The germline gene is not matched at one end of the junction; a read error may be the cause. J is TRBJ1-6 and V is TRBV6-5; D not certain. CDR1 is MNHEY and CDR2 is SVGAGI in the germline V gene. The CDR3 is made up of 16 amino acids. The CDR3 nucleotides read TGTGCCAGCAGTTATTTTCCGGGCTCCGCTAATTCATCCCTCCACTTT. This codes for CASSYFPGSANSSLHF.

The chain is built from TRBV10-3 and TRBJ1-5; D not certain. V was shortened by 1 base and J by 4 bases, with 5 bases between the two germline ends. The CDR3 loop spans 13 amino acids. Germline CDR1 and CDR2: ENHRY and SYGVKD. CDR3 sequence reads: CAISELGNQPQHF. DNA for the CDR3: TGTGCCATCAGTGAGTTGGGAAATCAGCCCCAGCATTTT.

The chain joins TRBV20-1 to TRBJ1-5, with D tentatively TRBD1 (5 bases). The germline CDR1 and CDR2 sequences are DFQATT and SNEGSKA (reference sequence). Deletions cut 0 bases from V and 4 bases from J, with 16 bases between. The length of the CDR3 is 16 residues. In DNA, the CDR3 is TGCAGTGCTAGAGATCTTTTTGGGGGGTCAAATCAGCCCCAGCATTTT. This encodes CSARDLFGGSNQPQHF.

A note on this clonotype: A much more abundant neighbour one base away suggests this may be a read error. It is likely a read error, because the conserved phenylalanine at the end of the CDR3 is missing. The V gene is TRBV9, the J gene TRBJ1-1; TRBD1 matches 7 bases. With 6 bases clipped from V and 4 bases from J, the junction kept 6 bases outside the gene matches. The CDR3 runs to 13 residues. From germline, CDR1 is SGDLS and CDR2 YYNGEE. The CDR3 sequence is CASNQPGGTEAFC. CDR3 coding DNA: TGTGCCAGCAATCAACCAGGGGGCACTGAAGCTTTCTGT.

The gene calls are TRBV19 and TRBJ1-2; D is possibly TRBD1 (6 bases). This CDR3 spans 13 amino acids. Trimming cost V 10 bases and J 3 bases, with 15 bases left between them. Per germline, CDR1 LNHDA and CDR2 SQIVND (reference sequence). For the CDR3, the DNA is TGTGCCACCAACTCAAGGGGGGACTATGGCTACACCTTC. It is translated as CATNSRGDYGYTF.

This clonotype was picked up many times. The chain employs TRBV6-2 or TRBV6-3 and TRBJ1-6; D uncertain. Trimming took off 4 bases at V and 7 bases at J, with 8 bases between the two ends. Germline V gene sequence: CDR1 MNHEY, CDR2 SVGEGT. This CDR3 has 13 amino acids. The CDR3 spells CASSSVRNSPLHF. CDR3 coding DNA: TGTGCCAGCAGTTCCGTCAGAAATTCACCCCTCCACTTT.

The chain recombines TRBV19 with TRBJ1-2; D may be TRBD1 (5 bases). V was trimmed by 11 bases and J by 8 bases, leaving 15 bases between them. The CDR3 extends over 11 amino acids. CDR1 LNHDA and CDR2 SQIVND come from the germline V gene (reference sequence). The CDR3 DNA is TGTGCCTCCTGGGGGGTTGAAGGCTACACCTTC. It encodes CASWGVEGYTF.

CDR3: CASSVTGGNEQFF. The CDR3 DNA sequence: TGTGCCAGCAGTGTGACAGGGGGCAATGAGCAGTTCTTC. The chain joins TRBV25-1 to TRBJ2-1; 9 nucleotides match TRBD1. This CDR3 region has 13 residues. Losses at the gene ends were 4 bases for V and 6 bases for J; bases not matched to a gene: 1. Germline values: CDR1 MGHDK, CDR2 SYGVNS.

To note about this clonotype: A much bigger clone sits one base away, suggesting this may be a read error. The chain couples TRBV20-1 to TRBJ2-7; 9 nucleotides line up with TRBD1. Per the germline V gene, CDR1 is DFQATT and CDR2 is SNEGSKA (reference sequence). The CDR3 is made up of 14 amino acids. The CDR3 DNA reads TGCAGTGCTAGGGGGGACAGGGAGACCTACGGGCAGTACTTC. Its translation: CSARGDRETYGQYF.

This clonotype was recorded at least ten times. CDR3 region: CASSRAGGTEQFF. CDR3 DNA sequence: TGTGCCAGCAGCCGGGCTGGGGGCACTGAGCAGTTCTTC. The rearrangement joins TRBV6-4 to TRBJ2-1, with a weak D call TRBD1 (6 bases). CDR1 is MRHNA, CDR2 SNTAGT, per germline. This CDR3 has 13 amino acids. Trimming shortened V by 6 bases and J by 9 bases, and 15 bases separated the two germline ends.

The genes are TRBV12-3 or TRBV12-4 and TRBJ2-6; no reliable D call. V gave up 7 bases and J gave up 2 bases, with 3 bases separating them. This CDR3 comprises 12 residues. The CDR3 DNA is TGTGCCAGCACGGCTGGGGCCAACGTCCTGACTTTC. Encoded protein: CASTAGANVLTF.

This clonotype was observed at least ten times. The chain combines TRBV6-6 with TRBJ2-2; 9 bases align to TRBD1. Germline CDR1 is MNHNY and CDR2 is SVGAGI (reference sequence). V trimming: 3 bases; J trimming: 6 bases; junction bases outside the gene matches: 2. The CDR3 length is 14 residues. CDR3 bases: TGTGCCAGCAGTTATGGACAGGGGCCCGGGGAGCTGTTTTTT. As protein: CASSYGQGPGELFF.

The chain employs TRBV10-3 and TRBJ2-2, with D tentatively TRBD1 or TRBD2 (7 bases each). The CDR3 spans 14 residues. Germline lookup yields CDR1 ENHRY and CDR2 SYGVKD. The V end lost 10 bases, the J end lost 7 bases, and 19 bases lay between the germline ends. Here the CDR3 DNA reads TGTGCCACCAGGGGGGCGGGGGCGTTCGGGGAGCTGTTTTTT. Translating gives CATRGAGAFGELFF.

The chain has TRBV15 and TRBJ1-5, with D tentatively TRBD1 (5 bases). Germline V lookup: CDR1 LNHNV, CDR2 YYDKDF (reference sequence). Trimming took off 5 bases at V and 0 bases at J, with 8 bases between the two ends. CDR3 length: 14 residues. In DNA, the CDR3 is TGTGCCACCAGCGAGACAGTTAGCAATCAGCCCCAGCATTTT. Its translation is CATSETVSNQPQHF.

In its sample, this clonotype was seen many times. The gene calls are TRBV29-1 and TRBJ2-1; 14 bases align to TRBD2. This CDR3 spans 18 amino acids. CDR1 is SQVTM, CDR2 ANQGSEA, per germline. The trim removed 6 bases at V and 8 bases at J, leaving 18 bases unmatched. CDR3 region: CSVARDRVWTSGRHEQFF. The CDR3 DNA sequence: TGCAGCGTGGCCCGGGACAGGGTCTGGACTAGCGGGAGGCATGAGCAGTTCTTC.

The V call is TRBV7-9, the J call TRBJ2-7; the D is unclear. With 6 bases removed from V and 3 bases from J, the gap between germline ends came to 6 bases. CDR1 SEHNR and CDR2 FQNEAQ come from the germline V gene (reference sequence). The length of the CDR3 is 11 residues. CDR3: CASSSRYEQYF. As DNA, the CDR3 is TGTGCCAGCAGTTCGCGCTACGAGCAGTACTTC.